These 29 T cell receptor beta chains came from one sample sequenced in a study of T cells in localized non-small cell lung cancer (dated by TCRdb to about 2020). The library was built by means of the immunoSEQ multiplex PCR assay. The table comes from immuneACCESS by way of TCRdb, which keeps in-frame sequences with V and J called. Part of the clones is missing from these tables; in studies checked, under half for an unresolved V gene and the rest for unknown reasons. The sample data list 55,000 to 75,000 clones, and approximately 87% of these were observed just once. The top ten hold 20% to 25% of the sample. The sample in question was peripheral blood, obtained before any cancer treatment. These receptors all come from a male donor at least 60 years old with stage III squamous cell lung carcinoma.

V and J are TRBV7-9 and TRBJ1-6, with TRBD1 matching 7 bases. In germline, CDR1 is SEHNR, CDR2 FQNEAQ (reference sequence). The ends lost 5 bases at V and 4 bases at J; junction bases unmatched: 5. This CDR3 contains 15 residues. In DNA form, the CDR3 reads TGTGCCAGCAGCCTAAACAGGGGATATAATTCACCCCTCCACTTT. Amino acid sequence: CASSLNRGYNSPLHF.

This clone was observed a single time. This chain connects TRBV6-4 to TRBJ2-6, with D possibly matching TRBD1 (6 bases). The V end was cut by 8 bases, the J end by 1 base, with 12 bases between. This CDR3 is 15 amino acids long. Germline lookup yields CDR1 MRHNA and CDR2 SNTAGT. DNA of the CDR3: TGTGCCAGCCGCCCCGACAGGTCTGGGGCCAACGTCCTGACTTTC. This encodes CASRPDRSGANVLTF.

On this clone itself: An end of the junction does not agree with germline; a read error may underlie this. The CDR3 DNA sequence: TGTGCCAGCGGTCCCAGGAGCAGTCAAGCCTTC. Residues: CASGPRSSQAF. The gene calls are TRBV28 and TRBJ2-7; no clear D gene. Germline loops: CDR1 MDHEN, CDR2 SYDVKM. The CDR3 length is 11 residues.

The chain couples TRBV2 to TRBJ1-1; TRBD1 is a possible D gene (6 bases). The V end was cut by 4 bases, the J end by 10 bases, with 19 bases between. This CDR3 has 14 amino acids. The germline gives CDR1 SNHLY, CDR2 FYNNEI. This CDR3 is CASSGRTQLRGAFF. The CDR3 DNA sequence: TGTGCCAGCAGTGGGAGGACGCAACTCAGGGGAGCTTTCTTT.

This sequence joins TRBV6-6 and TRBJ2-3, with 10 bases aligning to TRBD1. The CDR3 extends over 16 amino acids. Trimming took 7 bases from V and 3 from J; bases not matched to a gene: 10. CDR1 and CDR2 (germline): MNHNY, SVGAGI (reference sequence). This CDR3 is CASTLGPGQGTDTQYF. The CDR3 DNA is TGTGCCAGCACCTTGGGACCGGGACAGGGGACAGATACGCAGTATTTT.

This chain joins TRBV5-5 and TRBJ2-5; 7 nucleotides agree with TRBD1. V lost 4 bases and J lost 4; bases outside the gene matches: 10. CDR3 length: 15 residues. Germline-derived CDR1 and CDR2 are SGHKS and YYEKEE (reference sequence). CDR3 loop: CASSPMTGSGETQYF. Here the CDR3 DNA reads TGTGCCAGCAGCCCGATGACAGGGTCGGGAGAGACCCAGTACTTC.

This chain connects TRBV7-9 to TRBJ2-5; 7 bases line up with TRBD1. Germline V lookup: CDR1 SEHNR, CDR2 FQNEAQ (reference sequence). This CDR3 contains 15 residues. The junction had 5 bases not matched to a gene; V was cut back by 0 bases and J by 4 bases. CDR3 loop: CASSLARQGGETQYF. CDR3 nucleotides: TGTGCCAGCAGCTTAGCGAGACAGGGTGGAGAGACCCAGTACTTC.

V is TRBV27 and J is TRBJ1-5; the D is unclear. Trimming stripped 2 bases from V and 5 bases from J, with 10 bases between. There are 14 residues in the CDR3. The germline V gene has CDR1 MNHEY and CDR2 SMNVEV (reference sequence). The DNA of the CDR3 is TGTGCCAGCAGTTTAAGGTTCGTGGATCAGCCCCAGCATTTT. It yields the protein CASSLRFVDQPQHF.

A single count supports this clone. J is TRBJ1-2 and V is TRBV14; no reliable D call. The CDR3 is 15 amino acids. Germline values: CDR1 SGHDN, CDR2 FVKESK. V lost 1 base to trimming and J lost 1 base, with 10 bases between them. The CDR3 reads CASSQGLGINYGYTF. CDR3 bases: TGTGCCAGCAGCCAAGGTTTAGGAATTAACTATGGCTACACCTTC.

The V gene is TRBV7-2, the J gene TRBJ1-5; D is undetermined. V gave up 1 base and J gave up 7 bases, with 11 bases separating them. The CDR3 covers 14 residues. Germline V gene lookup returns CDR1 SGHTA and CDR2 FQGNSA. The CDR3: CASSLVGQGQPQHF. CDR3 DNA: TGTGCCAGCAGCTTAGTAGGGCAAGGACAGCCCCAGCATTTT.

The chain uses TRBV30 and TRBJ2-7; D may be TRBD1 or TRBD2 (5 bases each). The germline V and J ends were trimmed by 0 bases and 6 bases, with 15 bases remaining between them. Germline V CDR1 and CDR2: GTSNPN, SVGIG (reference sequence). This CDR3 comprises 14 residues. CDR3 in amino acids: CAWSVGLKGFEQYF. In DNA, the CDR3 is TGTGCCTGGAGTGTAGGACTTAAGGGGTTCGAGCAGTACTTC.

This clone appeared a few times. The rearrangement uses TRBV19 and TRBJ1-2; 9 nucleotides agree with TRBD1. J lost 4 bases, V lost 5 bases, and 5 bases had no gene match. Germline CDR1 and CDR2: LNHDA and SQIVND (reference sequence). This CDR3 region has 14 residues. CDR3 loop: CASSGTGRIYGYTF. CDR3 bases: TGTGCCAGTAGTGGGACAGGGAGGATCTATGGCTACACCTTC.

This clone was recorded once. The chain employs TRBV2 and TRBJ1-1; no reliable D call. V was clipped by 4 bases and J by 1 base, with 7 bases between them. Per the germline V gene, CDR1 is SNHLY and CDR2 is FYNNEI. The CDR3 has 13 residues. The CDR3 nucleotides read TGTGCCAGCAGTGGAGCAGGGAACACTGAAGCTTTCTTT. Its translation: CASSGAGNTEAFF.

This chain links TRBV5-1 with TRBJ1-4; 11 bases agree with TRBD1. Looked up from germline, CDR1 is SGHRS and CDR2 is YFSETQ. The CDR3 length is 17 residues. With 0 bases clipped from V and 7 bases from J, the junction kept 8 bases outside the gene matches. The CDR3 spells CASSLAYRTGGREKLFF. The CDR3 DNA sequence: TGCGCCAGCAGCTTGGCATACAGGACAGGGGGCCGTGAAAAACTGTTTTTT.

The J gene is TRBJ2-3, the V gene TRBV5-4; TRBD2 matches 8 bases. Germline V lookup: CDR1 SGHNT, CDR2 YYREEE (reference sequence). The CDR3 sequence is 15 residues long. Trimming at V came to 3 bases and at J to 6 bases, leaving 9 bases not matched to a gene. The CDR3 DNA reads TGTGCCAGCAGCTCCGGGACTAGTAAAAGGGATACGCAGTATTTT. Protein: CASSSGTSKRDTQYF.

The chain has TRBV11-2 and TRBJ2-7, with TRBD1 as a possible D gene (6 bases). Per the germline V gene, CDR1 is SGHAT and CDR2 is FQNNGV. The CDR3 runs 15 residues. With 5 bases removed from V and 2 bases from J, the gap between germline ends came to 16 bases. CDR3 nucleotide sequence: TGTGCCAGCAGCCCGGGACACTCTCTGACCTACGAGCAGTACTTC. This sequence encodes CASSPGHSLTYEQYF. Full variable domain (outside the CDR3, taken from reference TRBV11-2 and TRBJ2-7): EAGVAQSPRYKIIEKRQSVAFWCNPISGHATLYWYQQILGQGPKLLIQFQNNGVVDDSQLPKDRFSAERLKGVDSTLKIQPAKLEDSAVYLCASSPGHSLTYEQYFGPGTRLTVT.

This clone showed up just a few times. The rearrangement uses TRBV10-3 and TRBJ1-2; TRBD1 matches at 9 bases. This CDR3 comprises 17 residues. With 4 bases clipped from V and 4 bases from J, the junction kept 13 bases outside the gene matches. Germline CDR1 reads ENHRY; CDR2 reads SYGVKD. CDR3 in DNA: TGTGCCATCAGTGGACGGATACAGGGGGCAGTTACCTATGGCTACACCTTC. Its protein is CAISGRIQGAVTYGYTF.

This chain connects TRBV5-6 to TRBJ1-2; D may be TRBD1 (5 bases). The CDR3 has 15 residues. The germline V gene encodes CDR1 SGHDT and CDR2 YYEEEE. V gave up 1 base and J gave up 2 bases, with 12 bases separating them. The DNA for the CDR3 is TGTGCCAGCAGCTTGTCGGGACGGGCAAACTATGGCTACACCTTC. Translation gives CASSLSGRANYGYTF.

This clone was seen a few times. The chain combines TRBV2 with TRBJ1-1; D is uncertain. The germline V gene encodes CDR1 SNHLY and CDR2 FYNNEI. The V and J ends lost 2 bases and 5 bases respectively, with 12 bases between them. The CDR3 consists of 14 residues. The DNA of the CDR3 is TGTGCCAGCAGTGAATTGGGTCAAGGAACTGAAGCTTTCTTT. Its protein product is CASSELGQGTEAFF.

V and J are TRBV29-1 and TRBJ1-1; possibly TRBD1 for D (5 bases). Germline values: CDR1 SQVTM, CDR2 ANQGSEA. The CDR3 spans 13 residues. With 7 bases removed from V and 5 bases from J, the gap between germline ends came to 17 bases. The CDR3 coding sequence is TGCAGCGGGCTCCCAACAGGAAGGACTGAAGCTTTCTTT. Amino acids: CSGLPTGRTEAFF.

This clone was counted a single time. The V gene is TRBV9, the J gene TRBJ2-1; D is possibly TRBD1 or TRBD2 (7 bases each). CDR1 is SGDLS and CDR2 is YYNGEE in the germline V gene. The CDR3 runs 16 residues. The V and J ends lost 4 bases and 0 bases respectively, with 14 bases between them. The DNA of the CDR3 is TGTGCCAGCAGCACCAGGGGGGGGAGCTCCTACAATGAGCAGTTCTTC. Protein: CASSTRGGSSYNEQFF.

The CDR3 loop is CASSSGQGAPGELFF. In nucleotides, the CDR3 is TGTGCCAGCAGCTCCGGACAGGGGGCGCCCGGGGAGCTGTTTTTT. The chain combines TRBV11-3 with TRBJ2-2; 11 bases are shared with TRBD1. After removal of 4 bases from V and 6 bases from J, the junction contained 4 bases not matched to a gene. The CDR3 runs to 15 residues. CDR1 and CDR2 (germline): SGHNT, YENEEA.

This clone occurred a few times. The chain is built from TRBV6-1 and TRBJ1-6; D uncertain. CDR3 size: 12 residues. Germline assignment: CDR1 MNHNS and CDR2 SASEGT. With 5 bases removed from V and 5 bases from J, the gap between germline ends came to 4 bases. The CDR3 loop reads CASSFNNSPLHF. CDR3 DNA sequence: TGTGCCAGCAGTTTCAATAATTCACCCCTCCACTTT.

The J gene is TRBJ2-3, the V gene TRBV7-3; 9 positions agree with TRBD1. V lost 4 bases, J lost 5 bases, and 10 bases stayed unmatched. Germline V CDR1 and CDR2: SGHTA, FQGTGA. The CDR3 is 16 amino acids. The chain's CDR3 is CASSSRDRAAKDTQYF. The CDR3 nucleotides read TGTGCCAGCAGCTCACGGGACAGGGCGGCCAAAGATACGCAGTATTTT.

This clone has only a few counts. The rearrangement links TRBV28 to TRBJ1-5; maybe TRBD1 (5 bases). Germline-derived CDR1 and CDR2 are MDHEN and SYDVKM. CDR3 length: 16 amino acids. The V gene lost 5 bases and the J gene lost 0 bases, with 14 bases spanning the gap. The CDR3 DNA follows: TGTGCCAGCAGTCCCCGGGACTGGGCTAGCAATCAGCCCCAGCATTTT. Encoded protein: CASSPRDWASNQPQHF.

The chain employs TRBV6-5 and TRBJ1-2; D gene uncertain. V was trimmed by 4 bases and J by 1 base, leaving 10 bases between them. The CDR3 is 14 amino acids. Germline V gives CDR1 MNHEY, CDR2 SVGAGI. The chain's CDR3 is CASSSNRINYGYTF. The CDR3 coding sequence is TGTGCCAGCAGTTCAAATCGGATTAACTATGGCTACACCTTC.

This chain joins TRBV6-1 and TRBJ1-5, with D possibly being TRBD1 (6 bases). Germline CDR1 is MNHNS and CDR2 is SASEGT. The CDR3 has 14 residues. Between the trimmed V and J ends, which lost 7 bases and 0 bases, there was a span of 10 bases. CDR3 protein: CASTGTSSNQPQHF. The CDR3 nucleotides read TGTGCCAGCACCGGGACATCTAGCAATCAGCCCCAGCATTTT.

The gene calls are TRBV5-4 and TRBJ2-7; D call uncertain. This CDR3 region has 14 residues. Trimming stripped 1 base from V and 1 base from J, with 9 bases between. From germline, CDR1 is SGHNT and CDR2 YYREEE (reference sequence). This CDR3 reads CASSLPGPSYEQYF. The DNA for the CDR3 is TGTGCCAGCAGCTTGCCAGGTCCTTCCTACGAGCAGTACTTC.

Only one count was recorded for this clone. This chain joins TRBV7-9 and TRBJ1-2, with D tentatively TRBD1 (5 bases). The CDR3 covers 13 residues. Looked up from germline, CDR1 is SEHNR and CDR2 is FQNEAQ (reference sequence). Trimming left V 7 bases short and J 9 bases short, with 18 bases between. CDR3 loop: CASTSPGDGSYTF. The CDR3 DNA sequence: TGTGCCAGCACCTCACCCGGGGACGGTAGCTACACCTTC.